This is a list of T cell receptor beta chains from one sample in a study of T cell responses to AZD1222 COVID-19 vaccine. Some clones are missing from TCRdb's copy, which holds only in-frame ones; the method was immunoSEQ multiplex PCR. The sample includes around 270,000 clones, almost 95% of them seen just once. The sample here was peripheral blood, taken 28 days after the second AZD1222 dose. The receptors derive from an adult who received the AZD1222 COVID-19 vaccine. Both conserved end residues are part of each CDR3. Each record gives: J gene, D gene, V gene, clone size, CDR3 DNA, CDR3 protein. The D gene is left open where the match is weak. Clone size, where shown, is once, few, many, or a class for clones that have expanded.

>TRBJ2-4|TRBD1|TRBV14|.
TGTGCCAGCAGCCGGGACAGCCTAGCCAAAAACATTCAGTACTTC
CASSRDSLAKNIQYF
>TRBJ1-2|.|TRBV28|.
TGTGCCAGCAGTTCGTCGACAGATTATTACACCTTC
CASSSSTDYYTF
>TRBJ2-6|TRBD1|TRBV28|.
TGTGCCAGCAGAACTTCCGGGACAGGGCACGCTGGGGCCAACGTCCTGACTTTC
CASRTSGTGHAGANVLTF
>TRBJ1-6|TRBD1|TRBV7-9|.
TGTGCCAGCAGCGTGGACAGGACCGAGAATAATTCACCCCTCCACTTT
CASSVDRTENNSPLHF
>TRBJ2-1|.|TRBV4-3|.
TGCGCCAGCAGCCAAGAGGTATCGGGCGTCTTGAATGAGCAGTTCTTC
CASSQEVSGVLNEQFF
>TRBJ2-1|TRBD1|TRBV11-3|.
TGTGCCAGCAGCGCGCGACAGGGGGAGAATGAGCAGTTCTTC
CASSARQGENEQFF
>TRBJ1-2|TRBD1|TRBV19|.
TGTGCCAGCCATCAATCAGGGGGCACGGGAGGCTACACCTTC
CASHQSGGTGGYTF
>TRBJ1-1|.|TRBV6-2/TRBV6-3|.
TGTGCCAGCAGCCGGGGGGGGACTGAAGCTTTCTTT
CASSRGGTEAFF
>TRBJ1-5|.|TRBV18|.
TGTGCCAGCTCTTTACTTGGCAGGGGCCGCAATCAGCCCCAGCATTTT
CASSLLGRGRNQPQHF
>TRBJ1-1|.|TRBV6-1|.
TGTGCCAGCAGTGAGTGGGGGGTCGGAAGGACTGAAGCTTTCTTT
CASSEWGVGRTEAFF
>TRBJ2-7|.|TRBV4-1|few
TGCGCCAGCAGCCTCCAGGATTGGGGGGGCCGGTACGAGCAGTACTTC
CASSLQDWGGRYEQYF
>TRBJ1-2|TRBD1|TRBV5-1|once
TGCGCCAGCAGGACCGGGACAGGGGGCAACTATGGCTACACCTTC
CASRTGTGGNYGYTF
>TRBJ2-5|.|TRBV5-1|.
TGCGCCAGCAGGGGGAGGGGGGGTCCCCAAGAGACCCAGTACTTC
CASRGRGGPQETQYF
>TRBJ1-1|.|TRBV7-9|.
TGTGCCAGCACCCCCTTGGCCCGGGCGGAAGCTTTCTTT
CASTPLARAEAFF
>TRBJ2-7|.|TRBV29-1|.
TGCAGCGTTGCCTACAGGGAAACAGGCGAGCAGTACTTC
CSVAYRETGEQYF
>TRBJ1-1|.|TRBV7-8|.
TGTGCCAGCAGCTCTCACCGACAGTCGGCTTTCTTT
CASSSHRQSAFF
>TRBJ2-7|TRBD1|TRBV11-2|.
TGTGCCAGCAGCTTAGTGGGGGGCGGGACAGGGAGAGAGCAGTACTTC
CASSLVGGGTGREQYF
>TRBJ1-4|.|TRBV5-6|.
TGTGCCAGCAGCTTGGCCGGGGGCTCTAATGAAAAACTGTTTTTT
CASSLAGGSNEKLFF
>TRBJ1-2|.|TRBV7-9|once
TGTGCCAGCACGCCTGGGACCTCTAAGGGCGGCTACACCTTC
CASTPGTSKGGYTF
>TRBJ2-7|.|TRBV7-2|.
TGTGCCAGCAGCTTACGTTCGGGGTTGTACGAGCAGTACTTC
CASSLRSGLYEQYF
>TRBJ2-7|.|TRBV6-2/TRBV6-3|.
TGTGCCAGCAGCCGCCTGGGCAGCTCCTACGAGCAGTACTTC
CASSRLGSSYEQYF
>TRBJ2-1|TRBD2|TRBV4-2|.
TGTGCCAGCAGCCAATTACTAGCGGGGAGGTACAATGAGCAGTTCTTC
CASSQLLAGRYNEQFF
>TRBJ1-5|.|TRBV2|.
TGTGCCAGTTCCGACCGGAATCAGCCCCAGCATTTT
CASSDRNQPQHF
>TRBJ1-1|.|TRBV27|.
TGTGCCAGCAGTTTGGTAGGGGGTAGTGCTGAAGCTTTCTTT
CASSLVGGSAEAFF
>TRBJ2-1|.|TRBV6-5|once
TGTGCCAGCAGGGGCCCAGGGACAAACAATGAGCAGTTCTTC
CASRGPGTNNEQFF
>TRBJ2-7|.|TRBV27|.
TGTGCCAGCCGGAGGGGAACTCCGGTCTCCGAGCAGTACTTC
CASRRGTPVSEQYF
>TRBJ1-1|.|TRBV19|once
TGTGCCAGTAGGGTAAGTGGGAAAGGCACTGAAGCTTTCTTT
CASRVSGKGTEAFF
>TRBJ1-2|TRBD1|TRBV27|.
TGTGCCAGCAGGGACAGGGACTCTGGCTACACCTTC
CASRDRDSGYTF
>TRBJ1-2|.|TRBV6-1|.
TGTGCCAGCAGTGAAGCCAGGCAGAACTATGGCTACACCTTC
CASSEARQNYGYTF
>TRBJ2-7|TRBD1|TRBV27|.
TGTGCCAGCAGTCCTACAGGGGATCGCGAGCAGTACTTC
CASSPTGDREQYF
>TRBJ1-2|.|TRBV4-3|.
TGCGCCAGCAGCCAAGAGACGGGATCCCCCGCCTGGGGCTACACCTTC
CASSQETGSPAWGYTF
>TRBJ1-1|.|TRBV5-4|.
TGTGCCAGCAGCAGCGGTGTTGGTAGCGCTGAAGCTTTCTTT
CASSSGVGSAEAFF
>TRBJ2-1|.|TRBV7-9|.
TGTGCCAGCAGCTTAAGGGCAGGGGCCCTCTCCTACAATGAGCAGTTCTTC
CASSLRAGALSYNEQFF
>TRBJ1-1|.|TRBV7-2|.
TGTGCCAGCAGCGGGCGCCTGAACACTGAAGCTTTCTTT
CASSGRLNTEAFF
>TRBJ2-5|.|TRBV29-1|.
TGCAGCTCGAAAGGGGCCTGGGAGACCCAGTACTTC
CSSKGAWETQYF
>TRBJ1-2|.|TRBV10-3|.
TGTGCCATCAGGAAGAGAATTCTTCAATTCGGGCAGGAGTTACCCAACTATGGCTACACCTTC
CAIRKRILQFGQELPNYGYTF
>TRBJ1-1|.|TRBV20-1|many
TGCAGTGCTAGTTCCGGGGGGATCACTGAAGCTTTCTTT
CSASSGGITEAFF